These T cell receptor beta chains were read from a single sample in a study of OX40 agonist ivuxolimab in advanced cancers. Assay used: immunoSEQ multiplex PCR; TCRdb lists only in-frame clones, some missing. The sample lists tens of thousands of clones, just over 85% occurring once. The starting material was CD4+ or CD8+ T cells sorted from blood, obtained in a trial of the OX40 agonist ivuxolimab. The receptors originated from an adult with an advanced solid tumor such as melanoma, head and neck, liver or kidney cancer. CDR3s include the opening cysteine and the closing phenylalanine or tryptophan. The D gene is left open where the match is weak. Clone size is stated in some rows and not others, as once, few, many or a class when expanded.

size	J	D	length	V	DNA	CDR3
NA	TRBJ1-5	NA	14	TRBV19	TGTGCCAGTAGTATAAATGGGGCGGATCAGCCCCAGCATTTT	CASSINGADQPQHF
NA	TRBJ2-3	NA	14	TRBV10-1	TGCGCCAGCAGTGGCCAAACGAGCACAGATACGCAGTATTTT	CASSGQTSTDTQYF
NA	TRBJ2-2	NA	13	TRBV5-1	TGCGCCAGCAGCTTGGATGTAGCCGGGGAGCTGTTTTTT	CASSLDVAGELFF
NA	TRBJ1-2	NA	13	TRBV16	TGTGCCAGCAGCCACCTCAGACAGGAGGGCTACACCTTC	CASSHLRQEGYTF
NA	TRBJ2-1	TRBD1	15	TRBV7-9	TGTGCCAGCAGCCAGGACAGGGGGCCTTACAATGAGCAGTTCTTC	CASSQDRGPYNEQFF
once	TRBJ1-5	NA	17	TRBV28	TGTGCCAGCAGTTTAGGGAGCTTCCTTCCTAGCAATCAGCCCCAGCATTTT	CASSLGSFLPSNQPQHF
NA	TRBJ1-3	TRBD1	15	TRBV6-6	TGTGCCAGCAGTCGGGACAGCAGCTCTGGAAACACCATATATTTT	CASSRDSSSGNTIYF
NA	TRBJ1-1	TRBD1	15	TRBV27	TGTGCCAGCAGTTTAGCGGGACAGGAGAACACTGAAGCTTTCTTT	CASSLAGQENTEAFF
NA	TRBJ2-1	NA	14	TRBV7-3	TGTGCCAGCAGCCAGGGGAACTCCTACAATGAGCAGTTCTTC	CASSQGNSYNEQFF
NA	TRBJ1-4	NA	15	TRBV30	TGTGCCTTAACCGGGACGGAGGCAACTAATGAAAAACTGTTTTTT	CALTGTEATNEKLFF
NA	TRBJ1-4	NA	14	TRBV10-3	TGTGCCATCAGTGAGGGACAGCTGGGGGAAAAACTGTTTTTT	CAISEGQLGEKLFF
NA	TRBJ2-1	NA	13	TRBV30	TGTGCCAAGAAGGTCAGGGGACGGAATGAGCAGTTCTTC	CAKKVRGRNEQFF
NA	TRBJ2-7	NA	13	TRBV11-3	TGTGCCAGCAGCTTAGCGGAGAGCAGGGAGCAGTACTTC	CASSLAESREQYF
NA	TRBJ2-2	NA	14	TRBV15	TGTGCCACCGGGCGAGAGGGGTGGGCCGGGGAGCTGTTTTTT	CATGREGWAGELFF
NA	TRBJ2-2	TRBD1	14	TRBV6-1	TGTGCCAGCCGGACAGGGGGAAACACCGGGGAGCTGTTTTTT	CASRTGGNTGELFF
NA	TRBJ2-5	NA	14	TRBV6-5	TGTGCCAGCAGTCCCTCGCGGGGAACAGAGACCCAGTACTTC	CASSPSRGTETQYF
few	TRBJ1-2	NA	12	TRBV7-9	TGTGCCAGCAGCTTGACAGGTCTCGGCTACACCTTC	CASSLTGLGYTF
NA	TRBJ2-5	NA	15	TRBV5-4	TGTGCCAGCAGCTTGGTCGTGGGGAAGCAAGAGACCCAGTACTTC	CASSLVVGKQETQYF
NA	TRBJ2-3	NA	15	TRBV7-3	TGTGCCAGCAGCTTAGCGGCGACTAGCACAGATACGCAGTATTTT	CASSLAATSTDTQYF
medium-sized	TRBJ2-1	NA	14	TRBV6-5	TGTGCCAGCAGCCTAAGGGGGTCTAACAATGAGCAGTTCTTC	CASSLRGSNNEQFF
NA	TRBJ1-1	TRBD1	15	TRBV7-8	TGTGCCAGCAGCTTAGATGGGACAGGGGCCTCTGAAGCTTTCTTT	CASSLDGTGASEAFF
NA	TRBJ1-2	NA	13	TRBV11-3	TGTGCCAGCAGCCCCACAACGTCCGATGGCTACACCTTC	CASSPTTSDGYTF
NA	TRBJ2-7	NA	16	TRBV6-1	TGTGCCAGCAGTGAAGCGCAAGGGGTTGGTAGCTACGAGCAGTACTTC	CASSEAQGVGSYEQYF
NA	TRBJ1-3	NA	16	TRBV7-9	TGTGCCAGCAGCTTCGACGGGATAAGCTCTGGAAACACCATATATTTT	CASSFDGISSGNTIYF
NA	TRBJ1-4	NA	13	TRBV10-2	TGCGCCAGTCAGAACGGGGGGAATGAAAAACTGTTTTTT	CASQNGGNEKLFF
NA	TRBJ1-5	NA	15	TRBV7-9	TGTGCCAGCAGCTTAGATAAGGGGGGGAATCAGCCCCAGCATTTT	CASSLDKGGNQPQHF
few	TRBJ2-3	TRBD2	15	TRBV2	TGTGCCAGCAGTGATACTAGCGGGCTCACAGATACGCAGTATTTT	CASSDTSGLTDTQYF
NA	TRBJ2-3	NA	15	TRBV7-9	TGTGCCAGCAGCTTTGCAGAATTTAGCACAGATACGCAGTATTTT	CASSFAEFSTDTQYF